A single sample gave rise to the 27 T cell receptor beta chains below, sequenced in a study of T cells in Graves' hyperthyroidism and ophthalmopathy (dated by TCRdb to between 2018 and 2020). Receptor libraries were prepared by multiplex PCR. The run used an Illumina HiSeq 2000. Amplification of TCR beta CDR3 regions was carried out from RNA transcripts. The first round of RT-PCR for the TCR CDR3 was performed with the HTBI primer set and the Qiagen OneStep RT-PCR kit. Through fastp at Q25 and MiXCR, TCRdb rebuilt clones from the public reads, retaining in-frame beta chains. Each entry merges the rows of one CDR3 protein and shows their most common DNA and genes. This sample is represented by about 420,000 distinct CDR3 sequences; approximately 15% of them were singletons. The ten most abundant clones make up less than 6.5% of the sample. Source material: blood. These receptors were taken from a woman aged 18-30 years with Graves' hyperthyroidism.

The table lists this clonotype with a few counts. This clone may be a read error of a much larger clone one base away. This chain uses TRBV24-1 with TRBJ2-3; no definite D call. Between the trimmed V and J ends, which lost 2 bases and 2 bases, there was a span of 1 base. CDR3 length: 12 amino acids. Per the germline V gene, CDR1 is KGHDR and CDR2 is SFDVKD. The CDR3, as DNA: TGTGCCACCAGTGATTCCACAGATACGCAGTATTTT. This gives the protein CATSDSTDTQYF.

In its sample, this clonotype was seen many times. The genes are TRBV28 and TRBJ1-1; no definite D call. This CDR3 is 16 amino acids long. Trimming cost V 3 bases and J 1 base, with 15 bases left between them. CDR1 is MDHEN, CDR2 SYDVKM, per germline. The CDR3 region has the DNA TGTGCCAGCAGTTTTTTAGTAGGAGAGCAGAACACTGAAGCTTTCTTT. This gives the protein CASSFLVGEQNTEAFF.

The rearrangement joins TRBV6-1 to TRBJ2-7; D might be TRBD2 (5 bases). The germline CDR1 and CDR2 sequences are MNHNS and SASEGT. The CDR3 extends over 11 amino acids. CDR3 region: CPSIPGNEQYF. In DNA, the CDR3 is TGTCCATCTATACCGGGAAACGAGCAGTACTTC.

This clonotype was detected ten times or more. The chain uses TRBV2 and TRBJ2-2; tentative D call: TRBD2 (6 bases). This CDR3 region has 14 residues. The germline CDR1 and CDR2 sequences are SNHLY and FYNNEI. V lost 5 bases, J lost 2 bases, and 9 bases lay in between. The CDR3 DNA reads TGTGCCAGCAGTATGCGGGACAACACCGGGGAGCTGTTTTTT. Its translation: CASSMRDNTGELFF.

This clonotype showed up just a few times. The genes are TRBV9 and TRBJ2-5, with D maybe TRBD2 (5 bases). Per the germline V gene, CDR1 is SGDLS and CDR2 is YYNGEE. The length of the CDR3 is 14 residues. V was cut by 4 bases and J by 3 bases, with 13 bases left in between. The CDR3 loop is CASSREGRKETQYF. In DNA, the CDR3 is TGTGCCAGCAGCCGAGAGGGCCGGAAAGAGACCCAGTACTTC.

The chain links TRBV4-1 to TRBJ1-5; the D gene is possibly TRBD1 (6 bases). This CDR3 spans 17 amino acids. Trimming took 0 bases from V and 4 from J, leaving 16 bases between them. Germline lookup yields CDR1 MGHRA and CDR2 YSYEKL. The CDR3 loop reads CASSQDVLQDSNQPQHF. For the CDR3, the DNA is TGCGCCAGCAGCCAAGATGTTTTACAGGACAGTAATCAGCCCCAGCATTTT.

The gene calls are TRBV29-1 and TRBJ1-1; D perhaps matches TRBD1 (6 bases). Between the trimmed V and J ends, which lost 3 bases and 6 bases, there was a span of 14 bases. CDR1 and CDR2 (germline): SQVTM, ANQGSEA. This CDR3 has 13 amino acids. This CDR3 reads CSVERTANPEAFF. The CDR3 nucleotides read TGCAGCGTTGAGAGGACAGCAAACCCTGAAGCTTTCTTT.

This clonotype was counted many times. The chain links TRBV12-3 or TRBV12-4 to TRBJ2-3; TRBD1 aligns across 7 bases. V was clipped by 3 bases and J by 4 bases; unmatched bases: 7. CDR3 length: 15 amino acids. CDR3 sequence: CASSLGTANPDTQYF. CDR3 DNA: TGTGCCAGCAGTTTGGGGACAGCGAACCCAGATACGCAGTATTTT.

V gene TRBV5-5 combines with J gene TRBJ1-2; 10 bases fit TRBD1. Germline trimming cut 3 bases from V and 4 bases from J; bases unmatched to any gene: 3. The CDR3 spans 14 residues. From germline, CDR1 is SGHKS and CDR2 YYEKEE (reference sequence). The CDR3 is CASSYWDRGYGYTF. In nucleotides, the CDR3 is TGTGCCAGCAGCTATTGGGACAGGGGCTATGGCTACACCTTC.

This clonotype was seen a few times. This sequence joins TRBV28 and TRBJ2-5; no definite D call. The germline V gene encodes CDR1 MDHEN and CDR2 SYDVKM. This CDR3 has 15 amino acids. Trimming removed 5 bases at V and 7 bases at J, with 20 bases between. CDR3 in DNA: TGTGCCAGCAGTCGCCGAAGGGTGGATGGGTCGACCCAGTACTTC. Protein product: CASSRRRVDGSTQYF. The entire variable domain, with the rest obtained from reference TRBV28 and TRBJ2-5, is as follows: DVKVTQSSRYLVKRTGEKVFLECVQDMDHENMFWYRQDPGLGLRLIYFSYDVKMKEKGDIPEGYSVSREKKERFSLILESASTNQTSMYLCASSRRRVDGSTQYFGPGTRLLVL.

Only a few counts were recorded for this clonotype. This chain links TRBV7-9 with TRBJ2-2; D remains ambiguous. Germline lookup yields CDR1 SEHNR and CDR2 FQNEAQ (reference sequence). The CDR3 spans 10 residues. V was pared by 8 bases and J by 8 bases, with 6 bases between. The CDR3 DNA is TGTGCCAGCGCTCAAGGGGAGCTGTTTTTT. Its translation: CASAQGELFF.

This rearrangement joins TRBV5-1 to TRBJ2-2; TRBD1 agrees at 7 bases. Germline CDR1 reads SGHRS; CDR2 reads YFSETQ. V shed 0 bases and J 2 bases; nucleotides not matched to a gene: 19. This CDR3 has 21 amino acids. In DNA, the CDR3 is TGCGCCAGCAGCTTGGATTGGTCACGGGACAGTGTTGGAAGTAACACCGGGGAGCTGTTTTTT. This translates into CASSLDWSRDSVGSNTGELFF. The variable domain in full, with the rest retrieved from reference TRBV5-1 and TRBJ2-2, is KAGVTQTPRYLIKTRGQQVTLSCSPISGHRSVSWYQQTPGQGLQFLFEYFSETQRNKGNFPGRFSGRQFSNSRSEMNVSTLELGDSALYLCASSLDWSRDSVGSNTGELFFGEGSRLTVL.

This clonotype came up many times. The chain uses TRBV7-9 and TRBJ2-2; perhaps TRBD1 as D (6 bases). CDR1 SEHNR and CDR2 FQNEAQ come from the germline V gene (reference sequence). The CDR3 is made up of 14 amino acids. V was cut by 4 bases and J by 4 bases, with 10 bases left in between. The DNA of the CDR3 is TGTGCCAGCAGCTCACAGGGTGGCACCGGGGAGCTGTTTTTT. Translated, it gives CASSSQGGTGELFF.

The table lists this clonotype with a few counts. This rearrangement joins TRBV6-1 to TRBJ1-1; D gene uncertain. V was trimmed by 2 bases and J by 11 bases, leaving 18 bases between them. The length of the CDR3 is 14 residues. The V gene's germline CDR1 is MNHNS and CDR2 SASEGT. CDR3 nucleotides: TGTGCCAGCAGTGAATCACGGGGTTTCTTTTATGCTTTCTTT. This sequence encodes CASSESRGFFYAFF.

Ten or more counts support this clonotype. The rearrangement joins TRBV6-2 or TRBV6-3 to TRBJ1-5; D is undetermined. Trimming took 2 bases from V and 4 from J, leaving 6 bases between them. Germline V lookup: CDR1 MNHEY, CDR2 SVGEGT. The CDR3 covers 13 residues. The CDR3 region has the DNA TGTGCCAGCAGTTACGAGGAGAATCAGCCCCAGCATTTT. This translates into CASSYEENQPQHF.

The chain links TRBV29-1 to TRBJ1-2, with D perhaps TRBD1 (6 bases). V lost 7 bases to trimming and J lost 2 bases, with 11 bases between them. The CDR3 runs to 12 residues. The V gene's germline CDR1 is SQVTM and CDR2 ANQGSEA. CDR3 residues: CSGHTGNYGYTF. The CDR3 DNA reads as TGCAGCGGACACACAGGGAACTATGGCTACACCTTC.

The V call is TRBV6-6, the J call TRBJ1-2, with D possibly matching TRBD1 (6 bases). Germline CDR1 and CDR2: MNHNY and SVGAGI (reference sequence). This CDR3 comprises 14 residues. Trimming shortened V by 0 bases and J by 6 bases, and 11 bases separated the two germline ends. DNA for the CDR3: TGTGCCAGCAGTTACTCGGGGCAGGGGAATGGCTACACCTTC. Amino acid sequence: CASSYSGQGNGYTF.

The rearrangement joins TRBV4-1 to TRBJ2-4; tentative D call: TRBD2 (6 bases). The germline gives CDR1 MGHRA, CDR2 YSYEKL. The CDR3 loop spans 14 amino acids. Trimming pared 6 bases from V and 3 bases from J, leaving 12 bases between. This CDR3 is CASRPTGGKNIQYF. The CDR3 coding sequence is TGCGCCAGCAGGCCTACCGGGGGCAAAAACATTCAGTACTTC.

The chain combines TRBV27 with TRBJ2-4; TRBD2 aligns across 7 bases. V shed 2 bases and J 7 bases; nucleotides not matched to a gene: 5. The CDR3 sequence is 14 residues long. Germline CDR1 is MNHEY and CDR2 is SMNVEV (reference sequence). CDR3 sequence: CASSLREGGNIQYF. In nucleotides, the CDR3 is TGTGCCAGCAGTTTAAGGGAGGGTGGGAACATTCAGTACTTC.

This clonotype was observed at least ten times. This chain joins TRBV20-1 and TRBJ1-5; D remains ambiguous. CDR1 and CDR2 (germline): DFQATT, SNEGSKA (reference sequence). With 3 bases removed from V and 3 bases from J, the gap between germline ends came to 3 bases. The CDR3 has 11 amino acids. CDR3: CSASPNQPQHF. DNA for the CDR3: TGCAGTGCTAGCCCCAATCAGCCCCAGCATTTT.

The CDR3 region is CASSVVIKVAGANVLTF. As DNA, the CDR3 is TGTGCCAGCAGTGTGGTCATCAAAGTGGCTGGGGCCAACGTCCTGACTTTC. V gene TRBV6-1 combines with J gene TRBJ2-6; no definite D call. The CDR3 consists of 17 residues. V shed 4 bases and J shed 2 bases, with 15 bases lying between them. Germline loops: CDR1 MNHNS, CDR2 SASEGT.

The rearrangement links TRBV10-3 to TRBJ1-1; D gene uncertain. V shed 4 bases and J shed 7 bases, with 13 bases lying between them. CDR1 and CDR2 from the germline V gene are ENHRY and SYGVKD. This CDR3 is 13 amino acids long. The CDR3 loop reads CAISAEGRSEAFF. The CDR3 bases are TGTGCCATCAGTGCTGAGGGCCGTAGTGAAGCTTTCTTT.

The V and J genes are TRBV18 and TRBJ1-1; TRBD1 matches 11 bases. Trimming took 6 bases from V and 5 from J; bases not matched to a gene: 5. The V gene's germline CDR1 is KGHSH and CDR2 LQKENI. The CDR3 extends over 14 amino acids. Written as DNA, the CDR3 is TGTGCCAGCTCCATGGGACAGGGGGAAACTGAAGCTTTCTTT. Translated: CASSMGQGETEAFF.

The chain employs TRBV11-3 and TRBJ2-7; no reliable D call. Per germline, CDR1 SGHNT and CDR2 YENEEA. The CDR3 loop spans 16 amino acids. Trimming cost V 5 bases and J 5 bases, with 22 bases left between them. The CDR3 coding sequence is TGTGCCAGCAGCCCTTCCGGCATTTCCTTACGACACGAGCAGTACTTC. Encoded protein: CASSPSGISLRHEQYF. Full variable domain (rest looked up from reference TRBV11-3 and TRBJ2-7): EAGVVQSPRYKIIEKKQPVAFWCNPISGHNTLYWYLQNLGQGPELLIRYENEEAVDDSQLPKDRFSAERLKGVDSTLKIQPAELGDSAVYLCASSPSGISLRHEQYFGPGTRLTVT.

This clonotype was picked up a small number of times. The chain joins TRBV5-1 to TRBJ2-7, with no clear D. Trimming took 1 base from V and 2 from J, leaving 16 bases between them. CDR3 length: 16 amino acids. Germline loops: CDR1 SGHRS, CDR2 YFSETQ. CDR3: CASSLRAATVTYEQYF. The CDR3 region has the DNA TGCGCCAGCAGCTTGCGCGCAGCAACCGTAACCTACGAGCAGTACTTC.

This clonotype was seen a handful of times. This chain links TRBV7-9 with TRBJ2-7, with a weak D call TRBD1 (6 bases). V was clipped by 4 bases and J by 5 bases, with 12 bases between them. Germline loops: CDR1 SEHNR, CDR2 FQNEAQ (reference sequence). The CDR3 consists of 13 residues. CDR3 sequence: CASSYGGEDEQYF. As DNA, the CDR3 is TGTGCCAGCAGCTATGGGGGCGAGGACGAGCAGTACTTC.

This clonotype has a count of ten or more. This rearrangement joins TRBV12-3 or TRBV12-4 to TRBJ2-1; the D gene is possibly TRBD1 (5 bases). The CDR3 extends over 17 amino acids. Trimming stripped 2 bases from V and 0 bases from J, with 14 bases between. The DNA of the CDR3 is TGTGCCAGCAGTTTACAGGCACAGGCAAGCTCCTACAATGAGCAGTTCTTC. It codes for CASSLQAQASSYNEQFF.